These 5 T cell receptor beta chains originate from one sample sequenced in a study of blood T cell repertoires in COVID-19 (dated by TCRdb to the early 2020s). Libraries were made using the immunoSEQ multiplex PCR assay. TCRdb took this table from immuneACCESS and kept in-frame rearrangements with V and J called. Such tables lack part of the clones; where checked against another copy, unresolved V genes explain under half of the gap, and the rest is unexplained. The sample yields a few hundred thousand clones; approximately 89% were counted once. The ten top clones hold 0.95% to 1.5% of the sample. The sample was PBMCs or T cells enriched from blood (not recorded which). The source is a woman between 35 and 50 years old with acute COVID-19.

V gene TRBV27 combines with J gene TRBJ1-3; TRBD1 agrees at 11 bases. CDR3 length: 16 amino acids. The junction had 4 bases not matched to a gene; V was cut back by 2 bases and J by 4 bases. Germline V gives CDR1 MNHEY, CDR2 SMNVEV (reference sequence). The CDR3, as DNA: TGTGCCAGCAGTTTACGGACAGGGGGCTACGGAAACACCATATATTTT. It is translated as CASSLRTGGYGNTIYF.

Only a few counts were recorded for this clone. V and J are TRBV4-2 and TRBJ2-1; 7 bases fit TRBD2. The germline V gene encodes CDR1 LGHNA and CDR2 YNFKEQ. The CDR3 is 17 residues long. V dropped 0 bases and J dropped 0; count of bases not matched to a gene: 5. The CDR3 DNA reads TGTGCCAGCAGCCAAGATGGCCTAGCGGCCTCCTACAATGAGCAGTTCTTC. This sequence encodes CASSQDGLAASYNEQFF.

The chain links TRBV5-5 to TRBJ2-6, with D possibly matching TRBD2 (6 bases). V dropped 2 bases and J dropped 2 bases, with 11 bases sitting between them. Germline V gives CDR1 SGHKS, CDR2 YYEKEE (reference sequence). The CDR3 extends over 16 amino acids. In nucleotides, the CDR3 is TGTGCCAGCAGCTTTTTCGGGGGAGCTGGGGCCAACGTCCTGACTTTC. It encodes CASSFFGGAGANVLTF. Based on the CDR3 plus reference TRBV5-5 and TRBJ2-6, the full variable domain is DAGVTQSPTHLIKTRGQQVTLRCSPISGHKSVSWYQQVLGQGPQFIFQYYEKEERGRGNFPDRFSARQFPNYSSELNVNALLLGDSALYLCASSFFGGAGANVLTFGAGSRLTVL.

A note on this clone: The junction departs from the called germline gene at one end, perhaps through a read error. The chain is built from TRBV24-1 and TRBJ1-5; 8 nucleotides agree with TRBD1. Germline CDR1 KGHDR, CDR2 SFDVKD. The CDR3 spans 15 residues. The CDR3 is CATSETGVSDQPQHF. The CDR3 coding sequence is TGTGCCACCAGTGAGACAGGGGTTAGCGATCAGCCCCAGCATTTT.

This clone was seen once. This chain links TRBV6-5 with TRBJ1-5; D gene unclear. The CDR3 covers 14 residues. Trimming took 5 bases from V and 0 from J, leaving 8 bases between them. The germline V gene has CDR1 MNHEY and CDR2 SVGAGI. The CDR3 region has the DNA TGTGCCAGCAGTAGACTGTATAGCAATCAGCCCCAGCATTTT. This sequence encodes CASSRLYSNQPQHF.